These 23 T cell receptor beta chains originate from one sample sequenced in a study of blood T cells in healthy people across ages. A second PCR of roughly 6 to 12 cycles used a sample-barcoded 5' primer and a J-beta primer mix. In TCRdb, the 5' RACE reads were re-called with MiXCR into one record per CDR3 protein. Of about 2 million distinct CDR3 sequences listed, about 50% are singletons. Specimen: blood. These receptors originate from a woman in her thirties or forties in good health.

The rearrangement uses TRBV16 and TRBJ2-5, with a tentative D call TRBD1 (6 bases). The CDR3 is 16 amino acids. Deletions cut 5 bases from V and 7 bases from J, with 23 bases between. CDR1 is KGHSY and CDR2 is FQNENV in the germline V gene. CDR3 sequence: CASSEHYRATAGTQYF. CDR3 sequence (DNA): TGTGCCAGCAGCGAACATTACAGGGCTACCGCGGGGACCCAGTACTTC.

The chain has TRBV6-2 or TRBV6-3 and TRBJ1-5; 8 positions agree with TRBD1. This CDR3 is built from 17 residues. The germline V gene encodes CDR1 MNHEY and CDR2 SVGEGT. V lost 2 bases, J lost 1 base, and 7 bases stayed unmatched. This chain's CDR3 is CASSYGQGLGSNQPQHF. Written as DNA, the CDR3 is TGTGCCAGCAGTTACGGACAGGGACTGGGAAGCAATCAGCCCCAGCATTTT.

This clonotype was observed at least ten times. The chain is built from TRBV12-3 or TRBV12-4 and TRBJ2-3; 10 positions match TRBD2. The CDR3 sequence is 15 residues long. The V gene end was trimmed by 6 bases and the J gene end by 1 base; junction bases not matched to a gene: 4. Here the CDR3 reads CASSILAGGTDTQYF. The CDR3 nucleotides read TGTGCCAGCAGCATCCTAGCGGGGGGCACAGATACGCAGTATTTT.

CDR3 nucleotides: TGTGCCAGCAGTTCAGGGAGTTACTCCTACGAGCAGTACTTC. It encodes CASSSGSYSYEQYF. J is TRBJ2-7 and V is TRBV6-6; D is perhaps TRBD1 or TRBD2 (5 bases each). Trimming stripped 4 bases from V and 0 bases from J, with 10 bases between. Germline V gives CDR1 MNHNY, CDR2 SVGAGI (reference sequence). The CDR3 loop spans 14 amino acids.

The V gene is TRBV5-4, the J gene TRBJ2-3; TRBD2 matches 11 bases. V was clipped by 9 bases and J by 2 bases; unmatched bases: 11. The CDR3 is 16 residues long. Germline CDR1 SGHNT, CDR2 YYREEE (reference sequence). As DNA, the CDR3 is TGTGCCATCCTCATAGCGGGGGGGCTTAACACAGATACGCAGTATTTT. Translation: CAILIAGGLNTDTQYF.

The chain uses TRBV4-3 and TRBJ2-4; D unresolved. The germline V gene has CDR1 LGHNA and CDR2 YSLEER. The CDR3 is 13 residues long. V was shortened by 2 bases and J by 6 bases, with 8 bases between the two germline ends. CDR3 loop: CASSQPAGNIQYF. DNA for the CDR3: TGCGCCAGCAGCCAACCGGCCGGAAACATTCAGTACTTC.

This clonotype was seen only once. J is TRBJ2-5 and V is TRBV10-2; D is perhaps TRBD1 (5 bases). CDR1 WSHSY and CDR2 SAAADI come from the germline V gene. V lost 6 bases and J 5 bases, leaving 13 bases between the germline ends. The CDR3 has 13 residues. Here the CDR3 reads CASRGVLGETQYF. In nucleotides, the CDR3 is TGCGCCAGCAGAGGGGTGCTGGGGGAGACCCAGTACTTC.

The gene calls are TRBV7-2 and TRBJ2-1, with TRBD1 as a possible D gene (6 bases). The CDR3 has 14 amino acids. The V gene lost 0 bases and the J gene lost 9 bases, with 12 bases spanning the gap. Germline CDR1 reads SGHTA; CDR2 reads FQGNSA. CDR3 DNA sequence: TGTGCCAGCAGCTTAGCCTACAGGGCGGGTGAGCAGTTCTTC. Translated: CASSLAYRAGEQFF.

The chain employs TRBV20-1 and TRBJ1-2; D unclear. Trimming took off 5 bases at V and 4 bases at J, with 14 bases between the two ends. This CDR3 is built from 13 residues. The germline gives CDR1 DFQATT, CDR2 SNEGSKA (reference sequence). CDR3 region: CSAPGSSSYGYTF. DNA for the CDR3: TGCAGTGCTCCGGGATCCTCGTCCTATGGCTACACCTTC.

Note on this clonotype: A much larger clone is a single base away; this may be a read error. The rearrangement uses TRBV12-3 or TRBV12-4 and TRBJ2-4; D is possibly TRBD2 (5 bases). The V end was cut by 5 bases, the J end by 6 bases, with 14 bases between. The CDR3 contains 14 residues. In nucleotides, the CDR3 is TGTGCCAGCAGTGCCCTCGGCCGGGGAAACATTCAGTACTTC. It translates to CASSALGRGNIQYF.

Only a few counts were recorded for this clonotype. The CDR3 reads CASSSDTGLRNYGYTF. CDR3 nucleotides: TGTGCCAGCAGTTCAGATACAGGGTTAAGGAACTATGGCTACACCTTC. The V gene is TRBV27, the J gene TRBJ1-2; TRBD1 is a possible D gene (6 bases). Germline CDR1 MNHEY, CDR2 SMNVEV (reference sequence). Between the trimmed V and J ends, which lost 4 bases and 2 bases, there was a span of 17 bases. The CDR3 length is 16 residues.

This chain connects TRBV29-1 to TRBJ1-1, with D possibly matching TRBD1 (6 bases). The CDR3 length is 15 residues. The V end was cut by 3 bases, the J end by 5 bases, with 19 bases between. CDR1 is SQVTM, CDR2 ANQGSEA, per germline. The CDR3 spells CSVEVRGSGGTEAFF. As DNA, the CDR3 is TGCAGCGTTGAGGTCAGGGGCTCCGGAGGGACTGAAGCTTTCTTT.

This rearrangement joins TRBV20-1 to TRBJ1-5; 8 bases align to TRBD1. The germline CDR1 and CDR2 sequences are DFQATT and SNEGSKA (reference sequence). The junction had 5 bases not matched to a gene; V was cut back by 1 base and J by 0 bases. The CDR3 is 16 residues long. CDR3 DNA sequence: TGCAGTGCTAGAGGGCAGGGGGCGAATAGCAATCAGCCCCAGCATTTT. Translated, it gives CSARGQGANSNQPQHF.

The chain couples TRBV7-9 to TRBJ1-2; tentative D call: TRBD1 (6 bases). The CDR3 is 17 amino acids. Germline CDR1 and CDR2: SEHNR and FQNEAQ (reference sequence). V was trimmed by 2 bases and J by 1 base, leaving 17 bases between them. CDR3 coding DNA: TGTGCCAGCAGCTTAAGGACAGCCTCCCGGGTTAACTATGGCTACACCTTC. Translating gives CASSLRTASRVNYGYTF.

Remarks on this clonotype: A much larger clone is a single base away; this may be a read error. The rearrangement uses TRBV7-2 and TRBJ2-1; TRBD2 agrees at 10 bases. The germline gives CDR1 SGHTA, CDR2 FQGNSA. With V trimmed by 3 bases and J by 13 bases, 9 bases remained unmatched. This CDR3 is 14 amino acids long. In DNA form, the CDR3 reads TGTGCCAGCAGCTTGAGCGGGGGGGTGGAGACCCAGTTCTTC. This codes for CASSLSGGVETQFF.

The rearrangement joins TRBV20-1 to TRBJ2-4; 7 bases line up with TRBD2. Germline assignment: CDR1 DFQATT and CDR2 SNEGSKA (reference sequence). The V segment lost 5 bases and the J segment 0 bases; nucleotides outside the gene matches: 7. This CDR3 comprises 15 residues. Written as DNA, the CDR3 is TGCAGTGCTCCTATAGCGGGTTTAGCCAAAAACATTCAGTACTTC. It translates to CSAPIAGLAKNIQYF.

The rearrangement links TRBV7-8 to TRBJ2-5; either TRBD1 or TRBD2 may supply D (5 bases each). The V and J ends lost 5 bases and 4 bases respectively, with 17 bases between them. From germline, CDR1 is SGHVS and CDR2 FQNEAQ. The CDR3 has 15 residues. In DNA, the CDR3 is TGTGCCAGCAGCCCGGGACGGACTGGTCGAGAGACCCAGTACTTC. Protein sequence: CASSPGRTGRETQYF.

The chain links TRBV5-1 to TRBJ2-5; TRBD2 matches at 14 bases. This CDR3 spans 17 amino acids. V lost 4 bases to trimming and J lost 3 bases; unmatched junction nucleotides: 8. Looked up from germline, CDR1 is SGHRS and CDR2 is YFSETQ. In DNA form, the CDR3 reads TGCGCCAGCAGCCCCACCGGGACTAGCGGGAGTAAAGAGACCCAGTACTTC. This codes for CASSPTGTSGSKETQYF.

This clonotype was counted a single time. The gene calls are TRBV5-6 and TRBJ1-2; no reliable D call. CDR1 and CDR2 from the germline V gene are SGHDT and YYEEEE. Deletions cut 2 bases from V and 8 bases from J, with 13 bases between. The CDR3 totals 13 residues. The CDR3 DNA reads TGTGCCAGCAGCTTAGGCTTTCTAGGCGGCTACACCTTC. Translation gives CASSLGFLGGYTF.

The J gene is TRBJ2-5, the V gene TRBV7-2; D may be TRBD2 (6 bases). Trimming pared 4 bases from V and 2 bases from J, leaving 14 bases between. The CDR3 consists of 15 residues. Germline values: CDR1 SGHTA, CDR2 FQGNSA. The CDR3 DNA follows: TGTGCCAGCAGCTCCTGGTTTGCGGGGCAAGAGACCCAGTACTTC. Encoded protein: CASSSWFAGQETQYF.

V and J are TRBV29-1 and TRBJ2-7; D remains unclear. The CDR3 runs to 12 residues. V lost 1 base and J lost 3, with 7 bases in between. The germline CDR1 and CDR2 sequences are SQVTM and ANQGSEA. The CDR3 here is CSVEGTDYEQYF. CDR3 in DNA: TGCAGCGTTGAAGGAACGGACTACGAGCAGTACTTC.

The table lists this clonotype with many counts. This chain links TRBV7-2 with TRBJ2-5; 11 bases agree with TRBD2. The CDR3 covers 15 residues. The junction had 7 bases not matched to a gene; V was cut back by 5 bases and J by 5 bases. The germline gives CDR1 SGHTA, CDR2 FQGNSA. This chain's CDR3 is CASSTLAGGGETQYF. CDR3 nucleotides: TGTGCCAGCAGCACCCTAGCGGGGGGCGGGGAGACCCAGTACTTC.

This clonotype was recorded a few times. The chain employs TRBV3-1 and TRBJ1-2; D is ambiguous. The CDR3 has 14 residues. Trimming took 3 bases from V and 5 from J, leaving 13 bases between them. Germline CDR1 LGHDT, CDR2 YNNKEL (reference sequence). As DNA, the CDR3 is TGTGCCAGCAGCCATGGAGGGAGGGAATATGGCTACACCTTC. It translates to CASSHGGREYGYTF.